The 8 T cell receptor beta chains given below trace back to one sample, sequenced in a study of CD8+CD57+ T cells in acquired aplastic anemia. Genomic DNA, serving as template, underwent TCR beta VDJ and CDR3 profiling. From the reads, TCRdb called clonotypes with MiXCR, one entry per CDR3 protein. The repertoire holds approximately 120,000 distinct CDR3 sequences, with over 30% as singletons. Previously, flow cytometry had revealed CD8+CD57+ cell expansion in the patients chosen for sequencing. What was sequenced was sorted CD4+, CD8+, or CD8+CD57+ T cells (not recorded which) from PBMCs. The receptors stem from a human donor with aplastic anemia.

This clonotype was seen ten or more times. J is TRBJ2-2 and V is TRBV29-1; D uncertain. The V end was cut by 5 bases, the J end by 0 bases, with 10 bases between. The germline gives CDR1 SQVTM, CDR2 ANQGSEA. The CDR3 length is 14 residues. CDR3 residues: CSVNLRSNTGELFF. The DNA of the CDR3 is TGCAGCGTTAATTTGCGATCGAACACCGGGGAGCTGTTTTTT.

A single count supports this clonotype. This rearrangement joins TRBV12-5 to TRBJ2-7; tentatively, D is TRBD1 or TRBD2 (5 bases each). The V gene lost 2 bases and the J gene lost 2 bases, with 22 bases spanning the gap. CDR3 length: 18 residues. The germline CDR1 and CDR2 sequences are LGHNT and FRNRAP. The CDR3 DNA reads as TGTGCTAGTGGTTTGCCTTCGCTGGGACGCATCAGAACCTACGAGCAGTACGTC. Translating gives CASGLPSLGRIRTYEQYV.

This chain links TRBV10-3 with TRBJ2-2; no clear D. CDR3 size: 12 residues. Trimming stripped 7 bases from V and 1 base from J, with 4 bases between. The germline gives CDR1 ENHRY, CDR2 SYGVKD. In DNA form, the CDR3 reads TGTGCCATCACAGGGAACACCGGGGAGCTGTTTTTT. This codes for CAITGNTGELFF.

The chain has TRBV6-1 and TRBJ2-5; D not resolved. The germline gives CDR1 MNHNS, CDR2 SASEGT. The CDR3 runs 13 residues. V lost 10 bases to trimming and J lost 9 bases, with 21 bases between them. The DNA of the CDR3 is TGTGCCATATCCCCCGGCCCGTATGAGGCCCAGTACTTC. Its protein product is CAISPGPYEAQYF.

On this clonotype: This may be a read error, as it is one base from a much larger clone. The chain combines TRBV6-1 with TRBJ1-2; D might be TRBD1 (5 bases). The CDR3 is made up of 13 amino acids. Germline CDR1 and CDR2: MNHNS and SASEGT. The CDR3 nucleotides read TGTGCCAGCAGTGATGGGGGGAGAAGTGGCTACGCCTTC. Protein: CASSDGGRSGYAF.

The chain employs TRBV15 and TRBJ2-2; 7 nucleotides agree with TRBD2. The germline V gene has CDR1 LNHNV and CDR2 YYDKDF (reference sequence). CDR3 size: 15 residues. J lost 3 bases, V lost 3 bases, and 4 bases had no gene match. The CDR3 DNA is TGTGCCACCAGCAGTGGTGGGAGGGACACCGGGGAGCTGTTTTTT. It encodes CATSSGGRDTGELFF.

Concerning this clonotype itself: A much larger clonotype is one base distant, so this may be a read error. CDR3 loop: CATSLQGGKAFF. CDR3 sequence (DNA): TGTGCCACCAGTTTACAGGGCGGTAAAGCTTTCTTT. This sequence joins TRBV24-1 and TRBJ1-1; tentative D call: TRBD1 (6 bases). The V gene's germline CDR1 is KGHDR and CDR2 SFDVKD. The V end lost 6 bases, the J end lost 9 bases, and 13 bases lay between the germline ends. CDR3 length equals 12 residues.

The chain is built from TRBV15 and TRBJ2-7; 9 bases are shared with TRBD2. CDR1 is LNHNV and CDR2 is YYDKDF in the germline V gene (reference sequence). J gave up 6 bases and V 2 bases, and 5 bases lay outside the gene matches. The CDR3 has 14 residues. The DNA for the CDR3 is TGTGCCACCAGCAGACCAGCGGGGGGACTCGAGCAGTACTTC. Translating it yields CATSRPAGGLEQYF.